The 21 T cell receptor beta chains given below trace back to one sample, sequenced in a study of CD4 T cells in relation to SARS-CoV-2 and coronaviruses. Assay used: immunoSEQ multiplex PCR; TCRdb lists only in-frame clones, some missing. This table holds 60,000 or so clones, 94% found once. Unexposed donor CD4+ T cells date from 2011-2018, before the COVID-19 pandemic. Specimen: naive CD4+ T cells from PBMCs. Indicated subset: naive CD4+ T cells isolated by negative enrichment. These receptors were obtained from a human donor in good health.

As regards this clone: The DNA is omitted, as the CDR3 cannot be located on it reliably, and the CDR3 follows TCRdb's listing. The chain couples TRBV7-8 to TRBJ1-4. CDR1 is SGHVS, CDR2 FQNEAQ, per germline. The CDR3 is 14 amino acids in total, end residues counted. The CDR3 spells CASSLDSSGKNCFF.

The chain employs TRBV5-8 and TRBJ2-3; 10 bases map to TRBD2. CDR1 and CDR2 (germline): SGHTS, YDEGEE. The CDR3 runs 15 residues. With V trimmed by 4 bases and J by 3 bases, 5 bases remained unmatched. The CDR3 sequence: CASSQLAGQTDTQYF. The DNA of the CDR3 is TGTGCCAGCAGCCAACTAGCGGGACAGACAGATACGCAGTATTTT.

The J gene is TRBJ1-5, the V gene TRBV11-2; tentative D call: TRBD1 (5 bases). V lost 3 bases and J lost 6, with 9 bases in between. This CDR3 has 13 residues. From germline, CDR1 is SGHAT and CDR2 FQNNGV. The CDR3 region has the DNA TGTGCCAGCAGCTTTAGACAGCTTCAGCCCCAGCATTTT. It yields the protein CASSFRQLQPQHF. Full variable domain (outside the CDR3, taken from reference TRBV11-2 and TRBJ1-5): EAGVAQSPRYKIIEKRQSVAFWCNPISGHATLYWYQQILGQGPKLLIQFQNNGVVDDSQLPKDRFSAERLKGVDSTLKIQPAKLEDSAVYLCASSFRQLQPQHFGDGTRLSIL.

The chain joins TRBV4-1 to TRBJ1-6; 9 bases fit TRBD1. V trimming: 2 bases; J trimming: 6 bases; junction bases outside the gene matches: 5. Germline CDR1 MGHRA, CDR2 YSYEKL. The CDR3 covers 16 residues. CDR3 loop: CASSQLRQGGNSPLHF. CDR3 sequence (DNA): TGCGCCAGCAGCCAACTTAGACAGGGGGGTAATTCACCCCTCCACTTT.

The rearrangement joins TRBV5-4 to TRBJ2-3, with D perhaps matching TRBD1 (6 bases). V was shortened by 0 bases and J by 1 base, with 12 bases between the two germline ends. CDR3 length: 16 amino acids. Germline V gives CDR1 SGHNT, CDR2 YYREEE (reference sequence). The chain's CDR3 is CASSLVTGSGTDTQYF. CDR3 DNA: TGTGCCAGCAGCTTGGTCACAGGGAGTGGCACAGATACGCAGTATTTT.

The J gene is TRBJ2-1, the V gene TRBV7-9; 7 positions match TRBD1. Germline V CDR1 and CDR2: SEHNR, FQNEAQ (reference sequence). The CDR3 runs to 12 residues. V was clipped by 5 bases and J by 10 bases; unmatched bases: 5. The DNA of the CDR3 is TGTGCCAGCAGCCGACAGGGAAACGAGCAGTTCTTC. Protein: CASSRQGNEQFF.

The chain links TRBV2 to TRBJ1-6, with TRBD1 matching over 8 bases. CDR1 SNHLY and CDR2 FYNNEI come from the germline V gene. The CDR3 sequence is 14 residues long. The junction had 4 bases not matched to a gene; V was cut back by 6 bases and J by 6 bases. CDR3 sequence reads: CASSLDRGNSPLHF. The CDR3 DNA reads TGTGCCAGCAGCCTAGACAGGGGTAATTCACCCCTCCACTTT. Together with reference TRBV2 and TRBJ1-6, the CDR3 gives the full variable domain: EPEVTQTPSHQVTQMGQEVILRCVPISNHLYFYWYRQILGQKVEFLVSFYNNEISEKSEIFDDQFSVERPDGSNFTLKIRSTKLEDSAMYFCASSLDRGNSPLHFGNGTRLTVT.

The chain employs TRBV6-5 and TRBJ1-2, with no clear D. Deletions cut 6 bases from V and 2 bases from J, with 13 bases between. The CDR3 spans 14 residues. Germline V gene lookup returns CDR1 MNHEY and CDR2 SVGAGI. The CDR3, as DNA: TGTGCCAGCAGGGGCTCTGGGTCCAACTATGGCTACACCTTC. Protein product: CASRGSGSNYGYTF.

The chain joins TRBV19 to TRBJ2-7; TRBD1 matches 8 bases. This CDR3 region has 15 residues. V shed 5 bases and J 2 bases; nucleotides not matched to a gene: 8. The V gene's germline CDR1 is LNHDA and CDR2 SQIVND (reference sequence). The CDR3 loop reads CASSDPGQVAYEQYF. The CDR3 bases are TGTGCCAGTAGTGATCCGGGACAGGTCGCCTACGAGCAGTACTTC.

The chain combines TRBV3-1 (or the pseudogene TRBV3-2) with TRBJ2-7, with a weak D call TRBD2 (6 bases). V was cut by 0 bases and J by 4 bases, with 19 bases left in between. CDR3 size: 17 residues. Germline CDR1 LGHDT, CDR2 YNNKEL (reference sequence). CDR3 sequence: CASSQDLTGSGGYEQYF. The CDR3 nucleotides are TGTGCCAGCAGCCAAGATCTAACGGGCTCTGGGGGGTACGAGCAGTACTTC.

This clone is a singleton in its sample. The rearrangement links TRBV28 to TRBJ2-7; 7 bases are a match to TRBD1. Losses at the gene ends were 6 bases for V and 0 bases for J; bases not matched to a gene: 8. CDR1 MDHEN and CDR2 SYDVKM come from the germline V gene. This CDR3 contains 15 residues. CDR3 sequence reads: CASSPQTGSSYEQYF. CDR3 nucleotides: TGTGCCAGCAGCCCACAGACAGGGAGCTCCTACGAGCAGTACTTC.

The chain is built from TRBV18 and TRBJ2-6; TRBD1 is a possible D gene (8 bases). With 2 bases removed from V and 1 base from J, the gap between germline ends came to 15 bases. The CDR3 consists of 18 residues. The germline V gene has CDR1 KGHSH and CDR2 LQKENI. The CDR3: CASSPIDRGLSGANVLTF. The CDR3 DNA sequence: TGTGCCAGCTCACCAATTGACAGGGGACTATCTGGGGCCAACGTCCTGACTTTC.

This clone has only one observation. This chain connects TRBV5-1 to TRBJ1-1; the D is unclear. Germline CDR1 and CDR2: SGHRS and YFSETQ. The germline V and J ends were trimmed by 0 bases and 0 bases, with 12 bases remaining between them. This CDR3 contains 16 residues. CDR3 region: CASSLVSLALNTEAFF. CDR3 nucleotides: TGCGCCAGCAGCTTGGTATCCTTGGCGTTGAACACTGAAGCTTTCTTT.

The chain recombines TRBV28 with TRBJ2-7; 11 bases are shared with TRBD2. The CDR3 has 14 residues. Germline CDR1 reads MDHEN; CDR2 reads SYDVKM. V trimming: 5 bases; J trimming: 2 bases; junction bases outside the gene matches: 2. The CDR3, as DNA: TGTGCCAGCAGTCTTAGCGGGAGGGCCTACGAGCAGTACTTC. It encodes CASSLSGRAYEQYF.

The CDR3 sequence: CASSSLPSGASYEQYF. CDR3 coding DNA: TGTGCCAGCAGTTCCTTGCCTAGCGGGGCCTCCTACGAGCAGTACTTC. This chain links TRBV27 with TRBJ2-7; 9 nucleotides match TRBD2. The V and J ends lost 4 bases and 0 bases, in that order; junction bases with no gene match: 7. The CDR3 runs to 16 residues. Looked up from germline, CDR1 is MNHEY and CDR2 is SMNVEV (reference sequence).

CDR3 nucleotide sequence: TGCGCCAGCAGCCAAGACACCTTCAGACCGAACACTGAAGCTTTCTTT. Protein product: CASSQDTFRPNTEAFF. V and J are TRBV4-1 and TRBJ1-1; D gene ambiguous. The CDR3 covers 16 residues. The V end was cut by 0 bases, the J end by 1 base, with 12 bases between. Germline-derived CDR1 and CDR2 are MGHRA and YSYEKL.

This clone was seen a single time. J is TRBJ2-1 and V is TRBV18, with no clear D. Trimming stripped 2 bases from V and 6 bases from J, with 8 bases between. CDR3 size: 13 residues. CDR1 and CDR2 from the germline V gene are KGHSH and LQKENI. The CDR3 protein is CASSPEASNEQFF. DNA of the CDR3: TGTGCCAGCTCACCAGAGGCCAGCAATGAGCAGTTCTTC.

This chain's CDR3 is CASSQNRGPGTEAFF. CDR3 DNA sequence: TGTGCCAGCTCACAGAACAGGGGGCCTGGGACTGAAGCTTTCTTT. This rearrangement joins TRBV18 to TRBJ1-1; TRBD1 matches 9 bases. This CDR3 contains 15 residues. Per germline, CDR1 KGHSH and CDR2 LQKENI. With V trimmed by 4 bases and J by 5 bases, 8 bases remained unmatched. The complete variable domain, with remaining parts taken from reference TRBV18 and TRBJ1-1, reads NAGVMQNPRHLVRRRGQEARLRCSPMKGHSHVYWYRQLPEEGLKFMVYLQKENIIDESGMPKERFSAEFPKEGPSILRIQQVVRGDSAAYFCASSQNRGPGTEAFFGQGTRLTVV.

This clone occurred once. The chain links TRBV5-6 to TRBJ2-2; the match to TRBD2 covers 11 bases. V shed 0 bases, J shed 2 bases, and the junction held 3 bases outside the gene matches. The CDR3 extends over 17 amino acids. The V gene's germline CDR1 is SGHDT and CDR2 YYEEEE. Here the CDR3 DNA reads TGTGCCAGCAGCTTGGCGGGACTAGCGGCAAACACCGGGGAGCTGTTTTTT. Protein: CASSLAGLAANTGELFF.

The chain carries TRBV19 and TRBJ1-4; no firm D call. Germline CDR1 LNHDA, CDR2 SQIVND (reference sequence). Trimming stripped 5 bases from V and 6 bases from J, with 13 bases between. The CDR3 runs to 14 residues. The CDR3 loop reads CASSPSTDDEKLFF. CDR3 DNA: TGTGCCAGTAGTCCGTCCACAGATGATGAAAAACTGTTTTTT.

The CDR3 DNA sequence: TGTGCCAGCAGCCTGGGGCCCCCGAGCGGGAGCTACGAGCAGTACTTC. It is translated as CASSLGPPSGSYEQYF. J is TRBJ2-7 and V is TRBV7-3; 8 bases line up with TRBD2. After removal of 5 bases from V and 3 bases from J, the junction contained 12 bases not matched to a gene. The germline V gene has CDR1 SGHTA and CDR2 FQGTGA. The CDR3 consists of 16 residues. Together with reference TRBV7-3 and TRBJ2-7, the CDR3 gives the full variable domain: GAGVSQTPSNKVTEKGKYVELRCDPISGHTALYWYRQSLGQGPEFLIYFQGTGAADDSGLPNDRFFAVRPEGSVSTLKIQRTERGDSAVYLCASSLGPPSGSYEQYFGPGTRLTVT.